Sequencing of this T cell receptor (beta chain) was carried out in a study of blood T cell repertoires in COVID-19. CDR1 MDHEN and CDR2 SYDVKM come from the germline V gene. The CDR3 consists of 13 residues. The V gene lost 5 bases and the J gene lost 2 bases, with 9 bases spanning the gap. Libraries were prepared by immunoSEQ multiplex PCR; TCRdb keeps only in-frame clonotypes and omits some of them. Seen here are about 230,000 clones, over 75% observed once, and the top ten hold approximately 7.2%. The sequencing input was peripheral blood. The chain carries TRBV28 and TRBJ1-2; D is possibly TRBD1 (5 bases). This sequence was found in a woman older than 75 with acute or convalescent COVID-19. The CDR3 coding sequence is TGTGCCAGCAGTCGGGGGGGGAACTATGGCTACACCTTC. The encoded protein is CASSRGGNYGYTF.